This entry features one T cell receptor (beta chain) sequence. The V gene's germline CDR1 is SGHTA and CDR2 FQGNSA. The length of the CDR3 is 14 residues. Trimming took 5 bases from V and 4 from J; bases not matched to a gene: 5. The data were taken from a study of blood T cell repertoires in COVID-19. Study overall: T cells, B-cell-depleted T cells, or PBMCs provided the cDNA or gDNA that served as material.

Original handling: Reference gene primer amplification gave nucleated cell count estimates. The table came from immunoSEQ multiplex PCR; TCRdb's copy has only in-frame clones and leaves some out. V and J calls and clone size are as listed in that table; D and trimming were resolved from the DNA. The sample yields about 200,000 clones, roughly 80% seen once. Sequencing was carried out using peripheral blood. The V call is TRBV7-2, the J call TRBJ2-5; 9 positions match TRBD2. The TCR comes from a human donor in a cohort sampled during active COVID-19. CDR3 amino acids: CASSPGTSTETQYF. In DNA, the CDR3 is TGTGCCAGCAGCCCCGGGACTAGCACAGAGACCCAGTACTTC.